The rows below give T cell receptor beta chains drawn from one sample of a study of cytomegalovirus exposure and HLA in healthy donors. Sequencing used immunoSEQ multiplex PCR; TCRdb keeps in-frame clones, though not all of them. The sample lists approximately 77,000 clones, around 76% occurring once. The specimen sequenced was PBMCs. These receptor sequences come from a male donor in good health and CMV-seropositive. CDR3s include the opening cysteine and the closing phenylalanine or tryptophan. The order of the fields is V gene, J gene, CDR3 protein.

v_call: TRBV18
j_call: TRBJ2-2
cdr3_aa: CASSPRLADNTGELFF

v_call: TRBV5-1
j_call: -
cdr3_aa: CASSLSGYEQYF

v_call: TRBV7-2
j_call: TRBJ2-1
cdr3_aa: CASSFRDSQFF

v_call: TRBV7-8
j_call: TRBJ2-3
cdr3_aa: CASSLVAVDTQYF

v_call: TRBV15
j_call: TRBJ2-1
cdr3_aa: CATSRAGGYNEQFF

v_call: TRBV30
j_call: TRBJ1-4
cdr3_aa: CAWSALGQGDEKLFF

v_call: TRBV2
j_call: TRBJ2-3
cdr3_aa: CASSEMASGSAGTQYF

v_call: TRBV5-1
j_call: TRBJ2-1
cdr3_aa: CASRRTSGSSYNEQFF

v_call: TRBV2
j_call: TRBJ1-2
cdr3_aa: CASSEGLPGDGYTF

v_call: TRBV7-9
j_call: TRBJ2-1
cdr3_aa: CASSSTPSSYNEQFF

v_call: TRBV7-2
j_call: TRBJ2-7
cdr3_aa: CASSLKAPGSGEQYF

v_call: TRBV4-2
j_call: TRBJ2-3
cdr3_aa: CASMGGTQARNTQYF